This T cell receptor (beta chain) was recovered during a study of T cell changes during pregnancy in multiple sclerosis. Using immunoSEQ multiplex PCR, the repertoire was profiled, and TCRdb retains in-frame clones only, with some absent. The sample has 70,000 to 95,000 clones; 90% to 95% are singletons. V was clipped by 0 bases and J by 4 bases, with 18 bases between them. This CDR3 spans 18 amino acids. CDR1 LGHNA and CDR2 YSLEER come from the germline V gene. Sequenced material: peripheral blood, taken in the third trimester of pregnancy. The V gene is TRBV4-3, the J gene TRBJ2-2, with D maybe TRBD1 (5 bases). The receptor was derived from a female donor with multiple sclerosis, enrolled in a pregnancy study. In nucleotides, the CDR3 is TGCGCCAGCAGCCAAGACAGTTTACAGGCTATTTCCACCGGGGAGCTGTTTTTT. This encodes CASSQDSLQAISTGELFF.